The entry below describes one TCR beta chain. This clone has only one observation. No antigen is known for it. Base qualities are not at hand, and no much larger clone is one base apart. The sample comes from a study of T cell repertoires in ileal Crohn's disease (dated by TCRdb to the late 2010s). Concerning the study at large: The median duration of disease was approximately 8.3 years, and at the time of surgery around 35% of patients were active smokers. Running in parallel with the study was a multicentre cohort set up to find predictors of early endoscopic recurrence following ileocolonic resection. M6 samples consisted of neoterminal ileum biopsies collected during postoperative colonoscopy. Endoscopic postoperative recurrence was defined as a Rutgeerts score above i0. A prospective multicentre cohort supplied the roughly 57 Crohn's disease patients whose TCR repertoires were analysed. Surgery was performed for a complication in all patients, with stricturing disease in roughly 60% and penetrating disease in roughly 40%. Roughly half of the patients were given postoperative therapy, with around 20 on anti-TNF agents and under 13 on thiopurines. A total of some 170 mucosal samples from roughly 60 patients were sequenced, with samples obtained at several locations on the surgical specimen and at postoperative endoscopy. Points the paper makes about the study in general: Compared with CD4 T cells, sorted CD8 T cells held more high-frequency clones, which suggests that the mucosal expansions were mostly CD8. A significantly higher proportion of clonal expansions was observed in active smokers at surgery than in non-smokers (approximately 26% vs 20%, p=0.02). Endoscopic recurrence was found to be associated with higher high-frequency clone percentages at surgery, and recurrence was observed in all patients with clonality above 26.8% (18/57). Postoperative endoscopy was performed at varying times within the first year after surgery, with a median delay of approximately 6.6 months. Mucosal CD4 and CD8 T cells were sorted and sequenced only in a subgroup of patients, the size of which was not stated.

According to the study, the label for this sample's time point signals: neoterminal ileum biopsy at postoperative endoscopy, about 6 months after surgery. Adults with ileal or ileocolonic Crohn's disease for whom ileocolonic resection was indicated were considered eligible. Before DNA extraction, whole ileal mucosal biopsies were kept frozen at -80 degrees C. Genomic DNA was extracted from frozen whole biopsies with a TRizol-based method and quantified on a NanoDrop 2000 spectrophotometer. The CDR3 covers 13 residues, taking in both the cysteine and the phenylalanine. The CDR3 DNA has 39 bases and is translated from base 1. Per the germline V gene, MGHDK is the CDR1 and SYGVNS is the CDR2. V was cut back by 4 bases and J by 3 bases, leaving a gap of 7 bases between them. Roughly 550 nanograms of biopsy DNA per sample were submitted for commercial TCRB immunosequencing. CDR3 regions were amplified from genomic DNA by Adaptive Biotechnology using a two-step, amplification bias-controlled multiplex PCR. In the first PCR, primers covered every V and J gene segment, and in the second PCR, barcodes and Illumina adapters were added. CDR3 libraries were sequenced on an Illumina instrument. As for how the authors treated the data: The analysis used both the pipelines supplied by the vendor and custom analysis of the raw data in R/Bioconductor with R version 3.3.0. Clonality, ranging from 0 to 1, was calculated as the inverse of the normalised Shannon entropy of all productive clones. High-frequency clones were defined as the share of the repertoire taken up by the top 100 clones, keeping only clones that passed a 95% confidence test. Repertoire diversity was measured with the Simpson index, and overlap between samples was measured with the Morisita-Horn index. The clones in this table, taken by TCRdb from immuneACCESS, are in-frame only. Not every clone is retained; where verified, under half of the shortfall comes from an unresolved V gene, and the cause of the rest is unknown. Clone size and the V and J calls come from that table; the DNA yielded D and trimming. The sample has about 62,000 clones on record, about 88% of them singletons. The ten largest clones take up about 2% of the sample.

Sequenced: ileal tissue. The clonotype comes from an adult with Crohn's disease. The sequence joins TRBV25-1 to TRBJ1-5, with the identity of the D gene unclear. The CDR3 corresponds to CASSVSFNQPQHF. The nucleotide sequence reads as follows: TGTGCCAGCAGTGTATCGTTCAATCAGCCCCAGCATTTT.